Following are 5 T cell receptor beta chains from one sample sequenced in a study of blood T cells in healthy people across ages. A second PCR, run for roughly 7 to 12 cycles, used a sample-barcoded 5' primer plus a J-beta primer mix. Each CDR3 protein gets one entry after TCRdb re-called the 5' RACE reads with MiXCR. Altogether roughly 1.4 million distinct CDR3 sequences are present, roughly 64% being singletons, with the ten largest covering under 8.5%. The sample taken for sequencing was blood. These receptors were collected from a man younger than 35 in good health.

This rearrangement joins TRBV20-1 to TRBJ1-2; 11 positions match TRBD1. CDR1 DFQATT and CDR2 SNEGSKA come from the germline V gene (reference sequence). The ends lost 6 bases at V and 2 bases at J; junction bases unmatched: 5. This CDR3 contains 14 residues. CDR3 DNA sequence: TGCAGTGCACCTTGGACAGGGGGCAACTATGGCTACACCTTC. Protein product: CSAPWTGGNYGYTF.

This rearrangement joins TRBV3-1 to TRBJ2-5; a possible D gene is TRBD2 (6 bases). CDR1 is LGHDT, CDR2 YNNKEL, per germline (reference sequence). This CDR3 is 15 amino acids long. V was cut by 1 base and J by 0 bases, with 9 bases left in between. CDR3 residues: CASSQGAGNQETQYF. CDR3 bases: TGTGCCAGCAGCCAAGGGGCGGGGAACCAAGAGACCCAGTACTTC.

This rearrangement joins TRBV5-6 to TRBJ2-4; D is possibly TRBD1 or TRBD2 (5 bases each). Gene TRBJ2-7 matches the end of the DNA better, so the J call may be wrong. CDR3 length: 14 residues. The germline CDR1 and CDR2 sequences are SGHDT and YYEEEE. The CDR3 sequence: CASSPIGAVGEQYF. CDR3 DNA sequence: TGTGCCAGCAGCCCGATCGGGGCCGTTGGCGAGCAGTACTTC.

The chain is built from TRBV2 and TRBJ2-1; 10 bases fit TRBD1. The germline V gene encodes CDR1 SNHLY and CDR2 FYNNEI. The CDR3 is 15 amino acids. The junction had 9 bases not matched to a gene; V was cut back by 3 bases and J by 10 bases. The CDR3 here is CASSESRDRGWEQFF. In DNA form, the CDR3 reads TGTGCCAGCAGTGAGTCCCGGGACAGGGGTTGGGAGCAGTTCTTC. The whole variable domain, filled in from reference TRBV2 and TRBJ2-1, reads EPEVTQTPSHQVTQMGQEVILRCVPISNHLYFYWYRQILGQKVEFLVSFYNNEISEKSEIFDDQFSVERPDGSNFTLKIRSTKLEDSAMYFCASSESRDRGWEQFFGPGTRLTVL.

CDR3 protein: CSGRFSTDTQYF. The CDR3 coding sequence is TGCAGTGGACGGTTTAGCACAGATACGCAGTATTTT. The V call is TRBV20-1, the J call TRBJ2-3; D is undetermined. Trimming took 7 bases from V and 0 from J, leaving 8 bases between them. Looked up from germline, CDR1 is DFQATT and CDR2 is SNEGSKA (reference sequence). The CDR3 is 12 amino acids.